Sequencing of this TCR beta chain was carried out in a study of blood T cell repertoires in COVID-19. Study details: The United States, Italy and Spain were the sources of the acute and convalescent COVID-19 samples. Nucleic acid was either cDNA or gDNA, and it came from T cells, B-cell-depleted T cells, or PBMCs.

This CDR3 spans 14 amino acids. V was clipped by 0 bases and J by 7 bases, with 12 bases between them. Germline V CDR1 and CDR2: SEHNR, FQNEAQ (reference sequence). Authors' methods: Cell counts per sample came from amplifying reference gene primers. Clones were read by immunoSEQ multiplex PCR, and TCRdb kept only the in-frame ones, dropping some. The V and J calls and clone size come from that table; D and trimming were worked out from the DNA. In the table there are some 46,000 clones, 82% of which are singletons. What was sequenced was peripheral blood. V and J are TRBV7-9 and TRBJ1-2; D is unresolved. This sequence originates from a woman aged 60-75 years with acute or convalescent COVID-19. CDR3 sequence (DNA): TGTGCCAGCAGCTTAGCAAGCGGAAACGCTGGCTACACCTTC. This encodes CASSLASGNAGYTF.